This TCR beta chain was recorded in a study of cytomegalovirus exposure and HLA in healthy donors. Study-wide points: Later work showed greater clonal expansion in HLA-associated TCR beta chains than in equally common others. Researchers counted 180 or so TCR beta chains as cytomegalovirus-associated. Most likely, a cluster of highly shared sequence variants arose as a sequencing artifact.

This CDR3 contains 15 residues. Trimming shortened V by 9 bases and J by 0 bases, and 16 bases separated the two germline ends. Germline loops: CDR1 SGDLS, CDR2 YYNGEE. About this clone: The antigen is undetermined.

The study ran its PCR with 60 Vbeta and 13 Jbeta primers. Produced via immunoSEQ multiplex PCR; TCRdb's table is partial and in-frame only. The top ten clones hold approximately 2.2% of a sample with 150,000 to 250,000 clones, 85% of them seen once. The sample comprised PBMCs. V gene TRBV9 combines with J gene TRBJ2-1; no definite D call. This receptor was identified in a woman aged 50 to 60 in good health and CMV-seronegative. The CDR3 nucleotides are TGTGCCACCTCCAGGTTCTCGAGCTCCTACAATGAGCAGTTCTTC. This translates into CATSRFSSSYNEQFF. Complete variable domain (other parts from reference TRBV9 and TRBJ2-1): DSGVTQTPKHLITATGQRVTLRCSPRSGDLSVYWYQQSLDQGLQFLIQYYNGEERAKGNILERFSAQQFPDLHSELNLSSLELGDSALYFCATSRFSSSYNEQFFGPGTRLTVL.